Detailed here is one TCR beta chain. What it binds is not known. A multiplex PCR was run with 60 Vbeta primers and 13 Jbeta primers. The assay was immunoSEQ multiplex PCR, and TCRdb's table has in-frame clones only and misses some. The data contain tens of thousands of clones, 75% of them seen just once; the ten biggest clones take up around 12%. Each donor's status was that of a healthy bone marrow donor. The CDR3 consists of 16 residues. The germline V gene encodes CDR1 SGHRS and CDR2 YFSETQ. Trimming pared 2 bases from V and 4 bases from J, leaving 13 bases between. This entry is derived from a study of cytomegalovirus exposure and HLA in healthy donors. Findings and limits, study-wide: A later analysis reported that several of the most significant clusters appeared to be linked to common viral pathogens, among them Epstein-Barr virus.

The TCR was taken from a man between 65 and 85 years old in good health and CMV-seronegative. This chain links TRBV5-1 with TRBJ2-6, with TRBD1 as a possible D gene (5 bases). The sequenced sample consisted of PBMCs. As DNA, the CDR3 is TGCGCCAGCAGCTTCAAAGGGGCCGCAGGGGCCAACGTCCTGACTTTC. Protein: CASSFKGAAGANVLTF.